These 20 T cell receptor beta chains were all obtained from the same sample, sequenced in a study of beta chain features in type 1 diabetes. What was sequenced were expressed TCRB transcripts, since all of the isolated RNA had been reverse transcribed. Method: immunoSEQ multiplex PCR; TCRdb's copy keeps in-frame clones and lacks some. The sample lists roughly 240,000 clones; roughly 70% were seen once. What was sequenced was naive CD4+ T cells from blood. The source is a young man in good health.

The V gene is TRBV29-1, the J gene TRBJ2-1; 10 bases align to TRBD2. Germline trimming cut 5 bases from V and 3 bases from J; bases unmatched to any gene: 7. Germline lookup yields CDR1 SQVTM and CDR2 ANQGSEA. The CDR3 contains 15 residues. The DNA of the CDR3 is TGCAGCGTTCTCGGGACTAGCGAGTTCTACAATGAGCAGTTCTTC. Translated: CSVLGTSEFYNEQFF.

The gene calls are TRBV25-1 and TRBJ1-6; unclear D gene. The germline gives CDR1 MGHDK, CDR2 SYGVNS. The CDR3 runs to 12 residues. Trimming shortened V by 4 bases and J by 9 bases, and 7 bases separated the two germline ends. The CDR3 reads CASSGWFSPLHF. The CDR3, as DNA: TGTGCCAGCAGTGGTTGGTTTTCACCCCTCCACTTT.

This clone was counted between two and nine times. V gene TRBV29-1 combines with J gene TRBJ2-2; D remains unclear. CDR1 and CDR2 (germline): SQVTM, ANQGSEA. V shed 5 bases and J shed 0 bases, with 7 bases lying between them. CDR3 size: 13 residues. In DNA form, the CDR3 reads TGCAGCGTTCTCTTCTCGAACACCGGGGAGCTGTTTTTT. Residues: CSVLFSNTGELFF.

The genes are TRBV25-1 and TRBJ2-4; the D call may be TRBD1 or TRBD2 (5 bases each). Trimming took 5 bases from V and 1 from J, leaving 15 bases between them. This CDR3 has 16 residues. CDR1 and CDR2 (germline): MGHDK, SYGVNS. The CDR3 nucleotides read TGTGCCAGCAGTCCTCCGGGGCGCTGGGCCAAAAACATTCAGTACTTC. Amino acid sequence: CASSPPGRWAKNIQYF.

This rearrangement joins TRBV6-1 to TRBJ1-1; TRBD1 agrees at 8 bases. Germline-derived CDR1 and CDR2 are MNHNS and SASEGT. The ends lost 4 bases at V and 5 bases at J; junction bases unmatched: 6. The CDR3 loop spans 14 amino acids. DNA for the CDR3: TGTGCCAGCAGTGCGGACAGGGTCGTAACTGAAGCTTTCTTT. Amino acids: CASSADRVVTEAFF.

The chain uses TRBV5-1 and TRBJ1-2, with a tentative D call TRBD1 (6 bases). Germline values: CDR1 SGHRS, CDR2 YFSETQ. The CDR3 contains 17 residues. The V end lost 4 bases, the J end lost 7 bases, and 26 bases lay between the germline ends. The CDR3: CASSPTSPTGTGLGYTF. For the CDR3, the DNA is TGCGCCAGCAGCCCCACTTCACCTACCGGAACAGGGCTTGGCTACACCTTC.

The chain couples TRBV9 to TRBJ1-1, with a possible D match to TRBD1 (5 bases). Germline V gene lookup returns CDR1 SGDLS and CDR2 YYNGEE. Trimming shortened V by 0 bases and J by 4 bases, and 13 bases separated the two germline ends. The CDR3 covers 15 residues. CDR3 protein: CASSVGGLGGTEAFF. The CDR3 DNA is TGTGCCAGCAGCGTAGGGGGACTCGGCGGCACTGAAGCTTTCTTT.

CDR3 sequence: CASSLSRTDTQYF. The CDR3 DNA is TGTGCCAGCAGCTTATCACGCACAGATACGCAGTATTTT. This sequence joins TRBV7-9 and TRBJ2-3; D is uncertain. The CDR3 extends over 13 amino acids. V was pared by 2 bases and J by 1 base, with 4 bases between. Germline CDR1 is SEHNR and CDR2 is FQNEAQ (reference sequence).

This chain uses TRBV4-3 with TRBJ2-1; 8 nucleotides line up with TRBD1. There are 15 residues in the CDR3. Germline CDR1 is LGHNA and CDR2 is YSLEER. Losses at the gene ends were 4 bases for V and 2 bases for J; bases not matched to a gene: 4. In DNA, the CDR3 is TGCGCCAGCAGCCCGCAGGGGGCGACCTACAATGAGCAGTTCTTC. This encodes CASSPQGATYNEQFF.

The chain combines TRBV29-1 with TRBJ2-7; D call uncertain. Trimming pared 3 bases from V and 2 bases from J, leaving 8 bases between. CDR1 and CDR2 (germline): SQVTM, ANQGSEA. The CDR3 contains 12 residues. CDR3: CSVEAHPYEQYF. The CDR3 DNA reads TGCAGCGTTGAGGCACACCCCTACGAGCAGTACTTC.

The table lists this clone with a count of one. The chain recombines TRBV7-9 with TRBJ2-5; 7 bases are shared with TRBD1. Germline V gene lookup returns CDR1 SEHNR and CDR2 FQNEAQ (reference sequence). The CDR3 extends over 14 amino acids. V was clipped by 5 bases and J by 4 bases; unmatched bases: 7. The CDR3 sequence is CASSRRQGGETQYF. For the CDR3, the DNA is TGTGCCAGCAGCCGCCGACAGGGTGGAGAGACCCAGTACTTC. Using reference TRBV7-9 and TRBJ2-5 for the parts outside the CDR3, the full variable domain is DTGVSQNPRHKITKRGQNVTFRCDPISEHNRLYWYRQTLGQGPEFLTYFQNEAQLEKSRLLSDRFSAERPKGSFSTLEIQRTEQGDSAMYLCASSRRQGGETQYFGPGTRLLVL.

This rearrangement joins TRBV30 to TRBJ2-1; no definite D call. Trimming removed 4 bases from V and 1 base from J, with 8 bases in between. Germline V lookup: CDR1 GTSNPN, CDR2 SVGIG (reference sequence). The length of the CDR3 is 13 residues. The CDR3 is CAWNQLSYNEQFF. The CDR3 DNA is TGTGCCTGGAACCAGCTATCCTACAATGAGCAGTTCTTC.

V is TRBV9 and J is TRBJ1-5; a possible D gene is TRBD1 (5 bases). The V end was cut by 4 bases, the J end by 5 bases, with 13 bases between. Germline V gives CDR1 SGDLS, CDR2 YYNGEE. This CDR3 region has 14 residues. CDR3 sequence reads: CASSHGGVDQPQHF. The CDR3 DNA sequence: TGTGCCAGCAGCCACGGGGGGGTTGATCAGCCCCAGCATTTT.

The chain recombines TRBV10-3 with TRBJ1-2; D gene unclear. The V and J ends lost 6 bases and 6 bases respectively, with 8 bases between them. The CDR3 extends over 11 amino acids. Per the germline V gene, CDR1 is ENHRY and CDR2 is SYGVKD. CDR3 in amino acids: CAIRREDGYTF. CDR3 in DNA: TGTGCCATCAGGCGGGAAGATGGCTACACCTTC.

This chain uses TRBV20-1 with TRBJ1-1; 7 bases align to TRBD1. The germline gives CDR1 DFQATT, CDR2 SNEGSKA (reference sequence). The junction had 2 bases not matched to a gene; V was cut back by 8 bases and J by 5 bases. This CDR3 has 10 residues. The CDR3 DNA is TGCAGTCCAGGGGGGACTGAAGCTTTCTTT. Amino acids: CSPGGTEAFF.

As concerns this clone: This specimen includes other DNA sequences encoding the same CDR3. The chain recombines TRBV18 with TRBJ2-5; no definite D call. The V gene's germline CDR1 is KGHSH and CDR2 LQKENI. V was shortened by 0 bases and J by 4 bases, with 3 bases between the two germline ends. The CDR3 totals 12 residues. The chain's CDR3 is CASSPPLETQYF. In DNA form, the CDR3 reads TGTGCCAGCTCACCACCGCTAGAGACCCAGTACTTC.

For this clone: The sample carries other DNA sequences with the same CDR3. The chain employs TRBV20-1 and TRBJ2-7; D not resolved. The germline CDR1 and CDR2 sequences are DFQATT and SNEGSKA (reference sequence). This CDR3 spans 11 amino acids. Trimming stripped 3 bases from V and 3 bases from J, with 6 bases between. The CDR3 here is CSASPDYEQYF. The CDR3, as DNA: TGCAGTGCTAGTCCGGACTACGAGCAGTACTTC.

This clone was observed once. The V call is TRBV20-1, the J call TRBJ2-1, with a weak D call TRBD2 (6 bases). V was cut by 7 bases and J by 9 bases, with 13 bases left in between. There are 11 residues in the CDR3. CDR1 and CDR2 (germline): DFQATT, SNEGSKA (reference sequence). The CDR3 nucleotides read TGCAGTGTGGGGGGAGATCGTGAGCAGTTCTTC. Its protein is CSVGGDREQFF.

In DNA, the CDR3 is TGTGCCATCAGTGACAAGGGAATGATGACTGAAGCTTTCTTT. It translates to CAISDKGMMTEAFF. The chain combines TRBV10-3 with TRBJ1-1; D gene unclear. Germline CDR1 reads ENHRY; CDR2 reads SYGVKD. V lost 3 bases to trimming and J lost 5 bases, with 13 bases between them. This CDR3 is 14 amino acids long.

This chain connects TRBV5-6 to TRBJ2-1; D unclear. The CDR3 runs 14 residues. V lost 2 bases and J lost 0, with 6 bases in between. The germline V gene encodes CDR1 SGHDT and CDR2 YYEEEE. In DNA form, the CDR3 reads TGTGCCAGCAGCTTTCGGAGCTCCTACAATGAGCAGTTCTTC. This translates into CASSFRSSYNEQFF.